These T cell receptor beta chains were read from a single sample in a study of blood T cells in healthy people across ages. TCRdb fed the 5' RACE reads into MiXCR, producing one record per CDR3 protein. The table shows some 800,000 distinct CDR3 sequences, with around 42% occurring only once. Sequenced: blood. Source of these receptors: a man aged 55 to 70 in good health. The CDR3 runs from the conserved cysteine through the conserved F or W.

V | CDR3
TRBV7-8 | CASRASGGWDTQYF
TRBV4-1 | CASSQYRDTFF
TRBV4-3 | CASSQENRGHYGYTF
TRBV27 | CASSLVQGATNEQFF
TRBV2 | CASRARQGDGYTF
TRBV27 | CASSIGAGGAETQYF
TRBV29-1 | CSVEGTTSLYGYTF
TRBV5-1 | CASSTYEQYF
TRBV28 | CASSQDSRQPQHF
TRBV6-6 | CASSYLGRNQPQHF
TRBV7-2 | CASSLERVALTGELFF
TRBV11-3 | CASSSGTGFTDTQYF
TRBV6-1 | CASSLHRGKWSGTEAFF
TRBV10-3 | CATSYPAVPYEQYF
TRBV7-2 | CASSLVTGESGYTF
TRBV21-1 | CASSKASRAADQETQYF
TRBV18 | CASSPPVSTETQYF
TRBV9 | CASSVATVSWDGEYF
TRBV4-3 | CASSQVMTGSSYEQYF
TRBV7-2 | CASSLGSMTGELFF
TRBV4-3 | CASSQVVQPDTQYF
TRBV5-1 | CASSLALTGGTEDRAKNIQYF
TRBV6-2/TRBV6-3 | CASNPRGGPDEQFF
TRBV24-1 | CATSDTGGASDTQYF
TRBV18 | CASSGDSNQPQHF
TRBV20-1 | CSASSPTGANVLTF
TRBV5-6 | CASSTIRGSLRYGYTF
TRBV11-2 | CASSLDSGTGATEAFF
TRBV6-1 | CASSERGSWEQYF
TRBV18 | CASSPPTVGTEAFF
TRBV20-1 | CSARDTSGRETQYF
TRBV15 | CATSRDARPSYNEQFF
TRBV5-1 | CASSPQGYNKQFF
TRBV7-2 | CASSFTRDYNEQFF
TRBV7-2 | CASSSRATSGANVLTF
TRBV3-1 | CASSQDSRAFTDTQYF
TRBV6-6 | CASSYAQLSYEQYF
TRBV7-2 | CASSSGLPGHEQYF
TRBV5-6 | CACSLDRGSYEQYF
TRBV6-1 | CSSSSSGTQRPGANVLTF
TRBV20-1 | CSANPQGLVDNEQFF
TRBV6-2/TRBV6-3 | CASRPSGTTYSYNEQFF
TRBV14 | CASSQGIETQYF
TRBV6-2/TRBV6-3 | CASSNRYPYEQYF
TRBV6-5 | CASSYSNRDEAFF